This T cell receptor (beta chain) was identified in a study of shared clonotypes between healthy human individuals. Background on the study: The study used three CD4 naive, three CD4 memory, two CD8 naive and one CD8 memory plate per donor. Notes on the study in general: Four donors shared roughly 5% of their naive CD4 clonotypes.

About this clone itself: Its specificity is unknown. Within the sample, other DNA sequences also encode this same CDR3.

CDR1 is LNHDA and CDR2 is SQIVND in the germline V gene (reference sequence). Trimming left V 2 bases short and J 4 bases short, with 6 bases between. This CDR3 region has 12 residues. Method: immunoSEQ multiplex PCR; TCRdb's copy keeps in-frame clones and lacks some. The sample has about 2 million clones; about 95% are singletons. Material: naive CD4+ T cells sorted from blood. Subset specified: CD45RA+ positively selected. This chain uses TRBV19 with TRBJ2-7; D remains unclear. The sequence was obtained from a man aged 18-30 years in good health. CDR3 DNA: TGTGCCAGTAGTATACCCGGATACGAGCAGTACTTC. Translation: CASSIPGYEQYF.